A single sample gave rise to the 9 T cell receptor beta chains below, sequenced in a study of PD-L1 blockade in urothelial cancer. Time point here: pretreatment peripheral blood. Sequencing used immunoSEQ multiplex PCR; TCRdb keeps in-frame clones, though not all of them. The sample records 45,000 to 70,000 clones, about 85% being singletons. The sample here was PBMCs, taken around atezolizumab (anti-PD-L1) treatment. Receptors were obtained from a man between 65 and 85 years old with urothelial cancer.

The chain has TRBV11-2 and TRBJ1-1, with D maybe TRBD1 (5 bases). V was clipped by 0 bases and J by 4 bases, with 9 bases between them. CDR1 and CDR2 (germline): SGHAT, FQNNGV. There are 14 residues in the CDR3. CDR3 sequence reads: CASSLDFGGTEAFF. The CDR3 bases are TGTGCCAGCAGCTTAGATTTCGGGGGCACTGAAGCTTTCTTT. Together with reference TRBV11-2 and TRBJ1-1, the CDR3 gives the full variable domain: EAGVAQSPRYKIIEKRQSVAFWCNPISGHATLYWYQQILGQGPKLLIQFQNNGVVDDSQLPKDRFSAERLKGVDSTLKIQPAKLEDSAVYLCASSLDFGGTEAFFGQGTRLTVV.

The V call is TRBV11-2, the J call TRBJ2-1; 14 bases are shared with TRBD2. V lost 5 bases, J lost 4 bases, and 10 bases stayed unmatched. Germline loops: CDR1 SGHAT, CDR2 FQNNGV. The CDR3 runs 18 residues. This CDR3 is CASSLGGTSGRDYNEQFF. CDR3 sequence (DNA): TGTGCCAGCAGCCTTGGGGGGACTAGCGGGAGAGATTACAATGAGCAGTTCTTC.

CDR3 loop: CASSPRGDRGPRQYF. In nucleotides, the CDR3 is TGTGCCAGCAGTCCCCGGGGGGACAGGGGCCCCAGGCAGTACTTC. The chain combines TRBV7-9 with TRBJ2-7; 10 bases align to TRBD1. CDR1 is SEHNR and CDR2 is FQNEAQ in the germline V gene (reference sequence). J lost 9 bases, V lost 6 bases, and 14 bases had no gene match. The CDR3 runs 15 residues.

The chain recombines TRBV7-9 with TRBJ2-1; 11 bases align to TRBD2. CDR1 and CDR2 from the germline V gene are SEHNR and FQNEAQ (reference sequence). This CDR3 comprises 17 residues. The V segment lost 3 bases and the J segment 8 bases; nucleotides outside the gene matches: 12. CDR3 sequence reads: CASSFQASGRSPHEQFF. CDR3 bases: TGTGCCAGCAGCTTTCAGGCTAGCGGGAGGTCGCCGCATGAGCAGTTCTTC.

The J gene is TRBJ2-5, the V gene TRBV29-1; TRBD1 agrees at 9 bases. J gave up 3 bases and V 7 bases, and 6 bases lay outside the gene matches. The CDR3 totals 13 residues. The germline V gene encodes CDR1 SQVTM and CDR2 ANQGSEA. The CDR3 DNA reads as TGCAGCGCAGGACAGGGGACCAAAGAGACCCAGTACTTC. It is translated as CSAGQGTKETQYF.

The CDR3 loop reads CASSETTGFGELFF. The CDR3 DNA reads TGTGCCAGCAGCGAGACCACAGGGTTCGGGGAGCTGTTTTTT. V is TRBV9 and J is TRBJ2-2; possible D gene TRBD1, 6 bases. Germline CDR1 and CDR2: SGDLS and YYNGEE. This CDR3 spans 14 amino acids. V gave up 3 bases and J gave up 7 bases, with 13 bases separating them. The whole variable domain, filled in from reference TRBV9 and TRBJ2-2, reads DSGVTQTPKHLITATGQRVTLRCSPRSGDLSVYWYQQSLDQGLQFLIQYYNGEERAKGNILERFSAQQFPDLHSELNLSSLELGDSALYFCASSETTGFGELFFGEGSRLTVL.

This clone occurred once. The CDR3 DNA reads TGCAGCGTTGGGCGAGTAACTAGCGGGAGAGGCGACAATGAGCAGTTCTTC. Translating it yields CSVGRVTSGRGDNEQFF. The chain links TRBV29-1 to TRBJ2-1; 11 nucleotides agree with TRBD2. CDR1 and CDR2 from the germline V gene are SQVTM and ANQGSEA. J was trimmed by 5 bases and V by 4 bases; bases with no gene match: 13. This CDR3 has 17 residues.

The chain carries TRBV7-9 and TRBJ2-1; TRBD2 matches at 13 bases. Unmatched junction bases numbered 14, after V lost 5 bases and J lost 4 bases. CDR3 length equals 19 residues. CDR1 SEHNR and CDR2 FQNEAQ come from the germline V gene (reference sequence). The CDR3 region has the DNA TGTGCCAGCAGCCGAGCCGGACTAGCGGGAGAGGGGGATTACAATGAGCAGTTCTTC. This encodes CASSRAGLAGEGDYNEQFF.

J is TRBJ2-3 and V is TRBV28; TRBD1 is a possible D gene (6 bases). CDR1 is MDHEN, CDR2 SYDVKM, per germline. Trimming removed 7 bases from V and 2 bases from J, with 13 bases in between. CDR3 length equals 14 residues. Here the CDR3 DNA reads TGTGCCAGCAATCAGGGGACAATCACAGATACGCAGTATTTT. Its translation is CASNQGTITDTQYF.